This T cell receptor beta chain was found in a study of T-cell reconstitution after alpha-beta-depleted transplantation in children. Germline V gives CDR1 MDHEN, CDR2 SYDVKM. Trimming removed 2 bases at V and 4 bases at J, with 12 bases between. The CDR3 has 15 residues. Preparing the TCRbeta library involved the use of unique molecular identifiers. Using its own MiXCR run on the PCR reads, TCRdb lists one record per CDR3 protein. The data show approximately 190,000 distinct CDR3 sequences, with approximately 6.8% seen just once and 4.5% held by the top ten. The chain is built from TRBV28 and TRBJ1-5, with D tentatively TRBD1 (6 bases). This sequence was found in a girl under three years old with combined immunodeficiency, due to receive a stem cell transplant. The sample consisted of PBMCs, taken before TCRalphabeta/CD19-depleted stem cell transplant. The CDR3 DNA reads TGTGCCAGCAGTTTAAACGCTGGACAGAATCAGCCCCAGCATTTT. Translation gives CASSLNAGQNQPQHF.